One sample yielded the 21 T cell receptor beta chains listed below, sequenced in a study of beta chain features in type 1 diabetes. Of the isolated RNA, all was reverse transcribed, and so the sequenced material was expressed TCRB transcripts. TCRdb's table, derived via immunoSEQ multiplex PCR, lists solely in-frame clones and lacks some. The repertoire holds 620,000 or so clones, with 15% to 18% as singletons. The sequencing sample was made of naive CD4+ T cells from blood. All receptors come from a young man in good health.

V gene TRBV18 combines with J gene TRBJ1-4; D is uncertain. CDR3 length: 15 amino acids. In germline, CDR1 is KGHSH, CDR2 LQKENI. Trimming pared 3 bases from V and 7 bases from J, leaving 15 bases between. The CDR3 here is CASSPIEGGREKLFF. CDR3 coding DNA: TGTGCCAGCTCACCCATCGAGGGAGGGCGTGAAAAACTGTTTTTT. Combining the CDR3 with reference TRBV18 and TRBJ1-4 gives the whole variable domain NAGVMQNPRHLVRRRGQEARLRCSPMKGHSHVYWYRQLPEEGLKFMVYLQKENIIDESGMPKERFSAEFPKEGPSILRIQQVVRGDSAAYFCASSPIEGGREKLFFGSGTQLSVL.

The chain recombines TRBV25-1 with TRBJ1-5; possibly TRBD1 for D (6 bases). The V gene's germline CDR1 is MGHDK and CDR2 SYGVNS. The V end was cut by 8 bases, the J end by 6 bases, with 14 bases between. CDR3 length: 13 residues. This CDR3 is CASGTISGQPQHF. In nucleotides, the CDR3 is TGTGCCAGCGGGACAATCAGCGGTCAGCCCCAGCATTTT.

The chain employs TRBV9 and TRBJ2-1, with D possibly called TRBD1 or TRBD2 (5 bases each). Trimming shortened V by 4 bases and J by 7 bases, and 24 bases separated the two germline ends. The CDR3 totals 17 residues. CDR1 SGDLS and CDR2 YYNGEE come from the germline V gene. Here the CDR3 reads CASSPFGIMGERNEQFF. The CDR3 nucleotides are TGTGCCAGCAGCCCCTTTGGGATTATGGGGGAGAGGAATGAGCAGTTCTTC.

The chain employs TRBV15 and TRBJ1-3, with a tentative D call TRBD1 (5 bases). The CDR3 consists of 15 residues. Trimming cost V 8 bases and J 1 base, with 15 bases left between them. CDR1 and CDR2 (germline): LNHNV, YYDKDF (reference sequence). CDR3 sequence: CATGTIPDSGNTIYF. CDR3 bases: TGTGCCACCGGGACGATTCCAGATTCTGGAAACACCATATATTTT.

This clone was picked up a small number of times. The chain carries TRBV28 and TRBJ2-3, with D unresolved. Deletions cut 4 bases from V and 4 bases from J, with 3 bases between. Per the germline V gene, CDR1 is MDHEN and CDR2 is SYDVKM. The CDR3 extends over 11 amino acids. This CDR3 reads CASSYSDTQYF. The CDR3 bases are TGTGCCAGCAGTTACTCAGATACGCAGTATTTT.

This clone was observed a few times. The chain combines TRBV10-3 with TRBJ2-7; 11 bases match TRBD1. Unmatched junction bases numbered 2, after V lost 5 bases and J lost 2 bases. Germline CDR1 and CDR2: ENHRY and SYGVKD. This CDR3 is built from 14 residues. The CDR3 region has the DNA TGTGCCATCAGTAGGGACAGGGGGACCTACGAGCAGTACTTC. Amino acids: CAISRDRGTYEQYF.

The chain is built from TRBV27 and TRBJ2-2; no reliable D call. With 2 bases removed from V and 5 bases from J, the gap between germline ends came to 9 bases. Per germline, CDR1 MNHEY and CDR2 SMNVEV (reference sequence). The CDR3 extends over 14 amino acids. CDR3 sequence (DNA): TGTGCCAGCAGTTTAATGGGGATAACCGGGGAGCTGTTTTTT. It yields the protein CASSLMGITGELFF.

This clone was seen a few times. The rearrangement links TRBV7-9 to TRBJ1-5; D gene ambiguous. Trimming cost V 1 base and J 9 bases, with 13 bases left between them. The germline CDR1 and CDR2 sequences are SEHNR and FQNEAQ (reference sequence). The CDR3 sequence is 14 residues long. The CDR3: CASSLDTRGSPQHF. The CDR3 DNA sequence: TGTGCCAGCAGCTTAGACACAAGAGGTTCGCCCCAGCATTTT.

In its sample, this clone was seen a few times. This chain connects TRBV28 to TRBJ2-5; D ambiguous. V shed 7 bases and J shed 5 bases, with 11 bases lying between them. The CDR3 is made up of 12 amino acids. The germline gives CDR1 MDHEN, CDR2 SYDVKM. CDR3 sequence: CASTDRAETQYF. The CDR3 DNA reads TGTGCCAGCACCGACCGTGCGGAGACCCAGTACTTC.

The rearrangement joins TRBV25-1 to TRBJ2-1, with no clear D. Per the germline V gene, CDR1 is MGHDK and CDR2 is SYGVNS. There are 14 residues in the CDR3. Trimming shortened V by 2 bases and J by 5 bases, and 10 bases separated the two germline ends. CDR3 residues: CASSEEPQDNEQFF. CDR3 bases: TGTGCCAGCAGTGAAGAGCCTCAGGACAATGAGCAGTTCTTC.

The rearrangement links TRBV7-2 to TRBJ1-2; D not resolved. Germline assignment: CDR1 SGHTA and CDR2 FQGNSA. The CDR3 runs to 14 residues. V shed 3 bases and J shed 4 bases, with 12 bases lying between them. The DNA for the CDR3 is TGTGCCAGCAGCTTTGGGAGCCAACTCTATGGCTACACCTTC. Amino acid sequence: CASSFGSQLYGYTF.

The chain couples TRBV30 to TRBJ2-1; 13 bases fit TRBD2. The V gene's germline CDR1 is GTSNPN and CDR2 SVGIG (reference sequence). CDR3 length: 16 residues. V was pared by 5 bases and J by 7 bases, with 11 bases of the junction left unmatched. The CDR3 spells CAWGNSGLAGANEQFF. DNA of the CDR3: TGTGCCTGGGGAAACTCAGGACTAGCGGGGGCGAATGAGCAGTTCTTC.

This clone turned up a few times. V usage is TRBV11-2 and J usage is TRBJ2-3, with 8 bases identical to TRBD2. The CDR3 is 15 amino acids. CDR1 SGHAT and CDR2 FQNNGV come from the germline V gene. Trimming took 4 bases from V and 1 from J; bases not matched to a gene: 4. The CDR3 DNA is TGTGCCAGCAGCTACATGGGACTAGGCACAGATACGCAGTATTTT. Encoded protein: CASSYMGLGTDTQYF.

The table lists this clone with a few counts. The chain couples TRBV29-1 to TRBJ2-5; unclear D gene. V was trimmed by 2 bases and J by 5 bases, leaving 15 bases between them. The germline CDR1 and CDR2 sequences are SQVTM and ANQGSEA. The CDR3 extends over 14 amino acids. CDR3 in amino acids: CSVESVLLRETQYF. CDR3 bases: TGCAGCGTTGAATCGGTCCTCCTCAGGGAGACCCAGTACTTC.

V usage is TRBV4-2 and J usage is TRBJ1-1; D gene uncertain. Looked up from germline, CDR1 is LGHNA and CDR2 is YNFKEQ. This CDR3 spans 16 amino acids. Trimming shortened V by 1 base and J by 2 bases, and 14 bases separated the two germline ends. The DNA of the CDR3 is TGTGCCAGCAGCCAAGGGGAGGCCAGGTTAAACACTGAAGCTTTCTTT. Its protein is CASSQGEARLNTEAFF.

The chain couples TRBV30 to TRBJ2-2; a weak D match, TRBD1 (6 bases). V was trimmed by 5 bases and J by 2 bases, leaving 9 bases between them. There are 13 residues in the CDR3. Germline-derived CDR1 and CDR2 are GTSNPN and SVGIG (reference sequence). The CDR3: CAWEQGNTGELFF. The CDR3 region has the DNA TGTGCCTGGGAACAGGGAAACACCGGGGAGCTGTTTTTT.

This chain links TRBV5-4 with TRBJ2-5; 15 nucleotides align to TRBD2. The CDR3 runs to 15 residues. Germline loops: CDR1 SGHNT, CDR2 YYREEE (reference sequence). V dropped 3 bases and J dropped 4; count of bases not matched to a gene: 1. The CDR3 sequence is CASSWGLAGGETQYF. For the CDR3, the DNA is TGTGCCAGCAGCTGGGGACTAGCGGGGGGAGAGACCCAGTACTTC.

The chain couples TRBV5-4 to TRBJ2-5; no clear D. The CDR3 is 14 amino acids. Germline CDR1 SGHNT, CDR2 YYREEE (reference sequence). V was pared by 1 base and J by 1 base, with 8 bases between. This CDR3 reads CASSLWAAQETQYF. The CDR3 DNA reads TGTGCCAGCAGCTTGTGGGCGGCCCAAGAGACCCAGTACTTC. Complete variable domain (other parts from reference TRBV5-4 and TRBJ2-5): ETGVTQSPTHLIKTRGQQVTLRCSSQSGHNTVSWYQQALGQGPQFIFQYYREEENGRGNFPPRFSGLQFPNYSSELNVNALELDDSALYLCASSLWAAQETQYFGPGTRLLVL.

This clone was picked up a small number of times. V gene TRBV6-6 combines with J gene TRBJ2-1; TRBD2 matches at 9 bases. Germline values: CDR1 MNHNY, CDR2 SVGAGI (reference sequence). The length of the CDR3 is 16 residues. The V and J ends lost 8 bases and 6 bases, in that order; junction bases with no gene match: 14. CDR3: CASGSGRSLLGNEQFF. CDR3 bases: TGTGCCAGCGGGAGCGGGAGGTCCTTATTGGGCAATGAGCAGTTCTTC.

The V gene is TRBV9, the J gene TRBJ2-5; possibly TRBD2 for D (7 bases). This CDR3 has 15 amino acids. V was clipped by 0 bases and J by 5 bases, with 14 bases between them. Germline values: CDR1 SGDLS, CDR2 YYNGEE. CDR3 sequence: CASSVAAGEGETQYF. The DNA for the CDR3 is TGTGCCAGCAGCGTAGCGGCAGGGGAGGGGGAGACCCAGTACTTC.

This chain connects TRBV7-9 to TRBJ1-4, with D tentatively TRBD1 (6 bases). The germline V and J ends were trimmed by 2 bases and 7 bases, with 11 bases remaining between them. This CDR3 comprises 14 residues. The germline gives CDR1 SEHNR, CDR2 FQNEAQ (reference sequence). CDR3 nucleotide sequence: TGTGCCAGCAGCTTAAAGGCAGGGGCTGAAAAACTGTTTTTT. Its protein is CASSLKAGAEKLFF. Full variable domain (remainder filled in from reference TRBV7-9 and TRBJ1-4): DTGVSQNPRHKITKRGQNVTFRCDPISEHNRLYWYRQTLGQGPEFLTYFQNEAQLEKSRLLSDRFSAERPKGSFSTLEIQRTEQGDSAMYLCASSLKAGAEKLFFGSGTQLSVL.